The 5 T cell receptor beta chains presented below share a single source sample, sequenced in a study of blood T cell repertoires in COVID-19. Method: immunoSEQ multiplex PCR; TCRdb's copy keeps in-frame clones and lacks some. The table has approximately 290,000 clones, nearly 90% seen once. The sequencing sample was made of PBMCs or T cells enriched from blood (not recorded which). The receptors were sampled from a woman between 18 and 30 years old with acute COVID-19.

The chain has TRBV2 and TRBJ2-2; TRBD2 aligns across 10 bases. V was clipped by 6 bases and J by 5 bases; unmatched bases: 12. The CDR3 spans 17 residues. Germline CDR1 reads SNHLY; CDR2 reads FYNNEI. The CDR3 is CASRGGSSGSRTGELFF. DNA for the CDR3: TGTGCCAGCAGGGGAGGGTCTAGCGGGAGTCGGACCGGGGAGCTGTTTTTT. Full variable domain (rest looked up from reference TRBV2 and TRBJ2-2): EPEVTQTPSHQVTQMGQEVILRCVPISNHLYFYWYRQILGQKVEFLVSFYNNEISEKSEIFDDQFSVERPDGSNFTLKIRSTKLEDSAMYFCASRGGSSGSRTGELFFGEGSRLTVL.

CDR3 region: CASSLGPPSGRAGNEQFF. In nucleotides, the CDR3 is TGCGCCAGCAGCTTGGGGCCGCCTAGCGGGAGGGCCGGGAATGAGCAGTTCTTC. The J gene is TRBJ2-1, the V gene TRBV5-1, with TRBD2 matching 12 bases. Germline lookup yields CDR1 SGHRS and CDR2 YFSETQ. This CDR3 comprises 18 residues. V gave up 0 bases and J gave up 7 bases; unmatched junction bases: 11.

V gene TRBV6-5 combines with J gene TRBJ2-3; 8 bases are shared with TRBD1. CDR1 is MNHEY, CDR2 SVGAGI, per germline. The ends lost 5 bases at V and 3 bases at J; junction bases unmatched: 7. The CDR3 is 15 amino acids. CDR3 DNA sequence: TGTGCCAGCAGTCCCGGGACAGGAGGTACAGATACGCAGTATTTT. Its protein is CASSPGTGGTDTQYF.

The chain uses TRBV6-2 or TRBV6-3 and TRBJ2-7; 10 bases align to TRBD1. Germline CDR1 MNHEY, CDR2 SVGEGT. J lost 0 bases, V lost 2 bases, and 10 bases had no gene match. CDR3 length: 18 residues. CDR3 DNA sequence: TGTGCCAGCAGTTACCCTGGGGACAGGGGAAGATTCTCCTACGAGCAGTACTTC. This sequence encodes CASSYPGDRGRFSYEQYF.

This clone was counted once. CDR3 in DNA: TGTGCCAGCTCACCACCAAAGGACGGACAGAACACTGAAGCTTTCTTT. Amino acid sequence: CASSPPKDGQNTEAFF. The J gene is TRBJ1-1, the V gene TRBV18; TRBD1 might be the D (5 bases). This CDR3 contains 16 residues. CDR1 is KGHSH, CDR2 LQKENI, per germline. Trimming pared 0 bases from V and 1 base from J, leaving 12 bases between.